These T cell receptor beta chains were read from a single sample in a study of blood T cell repertoires in COVID-19. The assay was immunoSEQ multiplex PCR, and TCRdb's table has in-frame clones only and misses some. In the table there are 150,000 to 200,000 clones, about 74% of which are singletons. The sequencing sample was made of peripheral blood. The receptors shown here come from a woman aged 80 or older with acute or convalescent COVID-19. Both conserved end residues are part of each CDR3. The D gene is left open where the match is weak. Only some rows state a clone size, as once, few, many or a class for expanded clones.

v_gene	abundance	d_gene	j_gene	CDR3nt	CDR3aa
TRBV6-6	-	TRBD1	TRBJ1-2	TGTGCCAGCAGTTCTCAGGGGGTCATTAGGGGCTACACCTTC	CASSSQGVIRGYTF
TRBV6-5	few	-	TRBJ1-2	TGTGCCAGCAGTACCGACAGTAACTATGGCTACACCTTC	CASSTDSNYGYTF
TRBV4-3	once	TRBD1	TRBJ1-3	TGCGCCAGCAGCCATGACAGGGGATCGGGAAACACCATATATTTT	CASSHDRGSGNTIYF
TRBV30	-	-	TRBJ2-3	TGTGCCTGGAGTACAGCTAGCACAGATATGCAGTATTTT	CAWSTASTDMQYF
TRBV4-1	-	TRBD1	TRBJ2-5	TGCGCCAGCAGCCCAGACAGGGGACAAGAGACCCAGTACTTC	CASSPDRGQETQYF
TRBV5-4	-	-	TRBJ1-4	TGTGCCAGCAGCTTGCAGGGAGGTGAAAAACTGTTTTTT	CASSLQGGEKLFF
TRBV19	-	-	TRBJ1-3	TGTGCCACTTCGCGGGAGGACACCATATATTTT	CATSREDTIYF
TRBV28	few	-	TRBJ2-7	TGTGCCAGCAGTTTATGGAGCGGCGCTAGCTACGAGCAGTACTTC	CASSLWSGASYEQYF
TRBV30	-	TRBD1	TRBJ1-5	TGTGCCTGGGGCAGACAGGGGGATCAGCCCCAGCATTTT	CAWGRQGDQPQHF
TRBV18	-	-	TRBJ2-2	TGTGCCAGCTCACCACCCCCGGGGAACACCGGGGAGCTGTTTTTT	CASSPPPGNTGELFF
TRBV28	-	-	TRBJ2-7	TGTGCCAGCAGTTCTCCCGCGGCGGCGCACTACGAGCAGTACTTC	CASSSPAAAHYEQYF
TRBV28	few	-	TRBJ2-1	TGTGCCAGCAGAGGCGTCAGGGGCTCCTACAATGAGCAGTTCTTC	CASRGVRGSYNEQFF
TRBV28	-	TRBD1	TRBJ2-7	TGTGCCAGCAGTCCACCGGACAGGGGGCCCGAGCAGTACTTC	CASSPPDRGPEQYF
TRBV6-2/TRBV6-3	-	-	TRBJ2-7	TGTGCCAGCAGTCAACTCGACTCCTCCTACGAGCAGTACTTC	CASSQLDSSYEQYF
TRBV18	-	TRBD2	TRBJ2-1	TGTGCCAGCTCACCACCGGGAAGCGGGAGAACCTACAATGAGCAGTTCTTC	CASSPPGSGRTYNEQFF
TRBV4-2	-	TRBD2	TRBJ2-1	TGTGCCAGCAGCCAATGGACTAGCAAGGATGAGCAGTTCTTC	CASSQWTSKDEQFF
TRBV2	-	TRBD2	TRBJ2-3	TGTGCCAGCAGTGGGACTAGCGGGTCCACAGATACGCAGTATTTT	CASSGTSGSTDTQYF
TRBV28	-	TRBD1	TRBJ2-1	TGTGCCAGCAGTTTCGCCGGGACAGTTCTTAATGAGCAGTTCTTC	CASSFAGTVLNEQFF
TRBV6-5	-	-	TRBJ1-5	TGTGCCAGCACCTTTGACGGAGATCAGCCCCAGCATTTT	CASTFDGDQPQHF
TRBV24-1	-	-	TRBJ1-1	TGTGCCACCAGTTTCGGTTCGAACACTGAAGCTTTCTTT	CATSFGSNTEAFF
TRBV18	-	TRBD2	TRBJ2-6	TGTGCCAGCTCACCCGGGGGGGCTGGGGCCAACGTCCTGACTTTC	CASSPGGAGANVLTF
TRBV4-2	-	TRBD2	TRBJ2-2	TGTGCCAGCAGCCGGGGAAGGTCTAGCGGGAGGGGCGAACACCGGGGAGCTGTTTTT	CASSRGRSSGRGEHRGAVF
TRBV29-1	-	TRBD1	TRBJ2-7	TGCAGCGTTGAAGAGCAATTGAAGGGACAGGGGTACGAGCAGTACTTC	CSVEEQLKGQGYEQYF
TRBV27	-	TRBD2	TRBJ2-2	TGTGCCAGCAGTTACGGGACTAGCATTCGGGGGGAGCTGTTTTTT	CASSYGTSIRGELFF
TRBV18	-	TRBD1	TRBJ1-5	TGTGCCAGTTCGAGAGGGACAGGACCCAATCAGCCCCAGCATTTT	CASSRGTGPNQPQHF
TRBV5-5	-	TRBD2	TRBJ2-3	TGTGCCAGCATAGGCGGGTCAAGCGGGAGGTTCACAGATACGCAGTATTTT	CASIGGSSGRFTDTQYF
TRBV7-5	-	-	TRBJ2-1	TGTGCCAGAAGCGCCGCGGCTAGCGGGAGGGCCTACAATGAGCAGTTCTTC	CARSAAASGRAYNEQFF
TRBV25-1	-	-	TRBJ1-2	TGTGCCAGCAGTCACAGGGCTAATGGCTACACCTTC	CASSHRANGYTF
TRBV4-1	few	TRBD1	TRBJ1-5	TGCGCCAGCAGCCAATTTACCCTCGGACAGGGGTACAATCAGCCCCAGCATTTT	CASSQFTLGQGYNQPQHF
TRBV6-5	-	TRBD1	TRBJ2-3	TGTGCCAGCAGTAACCGACAGGGGGTCCCAGATACGCAGTATTTT	CASSNRQGVPDTQYF
TRBV3-1/TRBV3-2	-	-	TRBJ2-2	TGTGCCAGCAGCCAAATCCCGTACACCGGGGAGCTGTTTTTT	CASSQIPYTGELFF
TRBV27	-	-	TRBJ2-7	TGTGCCAGCAGTTTATCGGCACCATTCTACGAGCAGTACTTC	CASSLSAPFYEQYF
TRBV7-2	once	-	TRBJ2-2	TGTGCCAGCAGCTTTTTGGAGGGCACCGGGGAGCTGTTTTTT	CASSFLEGTGELFF
TRBV24-1	-	-	TRBJ1-1	TGTGCCACCAGTGATCCCCCGCAGGGGCCCCTGAACACTGAAGCTTTCTTT	CATSDPPQGPLNTEAFF
TRBV9	-	TRBD2	TRBJ2-1	TGTGCCAGCAGCCGGACTAGCGGGATTCTCAATGAGCAGTTCTTC	CASSRTSGILNEQFF
TRBV30	few	TRBD1	TRBJ1-2	TGTGCCTGGAGTGTAGGGGACAGGTTGGGTGGCTACACCTTC	CAWSVGDRLGGYTF
TRBV27	once	TRBD1	TRBJ1-6	TGTGCCAGCAGTTTAGGAGCGGGACAGGGTTCCTCACCCCTCCACTTT	CASSLGAGQGSSPLHF
TRBV5-1	-	-	TRBJ2-3	TGCGCCAGCAGCGTACAGGGAGCCGCGGTTTCAGATACGCAGTATTTT	CASSVQGAAVSDTQYF
TRBV30	-	TRBD1	TRBJ2-7	TGTGCCTGGAGTGTACTCGACAGGGGTGGGCACGAGCAGTACTTC	CAWSVLDRGGHEQYF
TRBV15	-	TRBD1	TRBJ2-5	TGTGCCACCAGCAGGGACTCGACAGGGAAAGAGACCCAGTACTTC	CATSRDSTGKETQYF
TRBV2	-	-	TRBJ2-2	TGTGCCAGCAGTGAAGTCGGTTCCGGGGAGCTGTTTTTT	CASSEVGSGELFF
TRBV4-2	-	-	TRBJ2-2	TGTGCCAGCAGCCAATACCACAGCAGCACCACCGGGGAGCTGTTTTTT	CASSQYHSSTTGELFF
TRBV28	few	TRBD1	TRBJ1-3	TGTGCCAGCAGAGCACCGGGACAGTGGGACACCATATATTTT	CASRAPGQWDTIYF
TRBV7-9	-	TRBD1	TRBJ2-1	TGTGCCAGCAGCTTCCGGGACAGGGAGGTCAATGAGCAGTTCTTC	CASSFRDREVNEQFF
TRBV28	once	TRBD2	TRBJ2-7	TGTGCCAGCAGGCCGGGACTATCCTACGAGCAGTACTTC	CASRPGLSYEQYF
TRBV7-2	-	TRBD1	TRBJ1-2	TGTGCCAGCAGCGGCCCGGGACAGGGTTCTGGCGGCTACACCTTC	CASSGPGQGSGGYTF
TRBV28	-	TRBD1	TRBJ2-5	TGTGCCAGCAGTCCGGGGACAGTTAAGACCCAGTACTTC	CASSPGTVKTQYF
TRBV18	-	-	TRBJ2-1	TGTGCCAGCTCACCACCGGCATACTCCTACAATGAGCAGTTCTTC	CASSPPAYSYNEQFF